The 20 T cell receptor beta chains presented below share a single source sample, sequenced in a study of blood T cell repertoires in COVID-19. Generated by immunoSEQ multiplex PCR, the TCRdb table keeps only in-frame clones and is missing some. The table shows around 26,000 clones, with roughly 87% occurring only once. The sample was peripheral blood. Every receptor here comes from a human donor with active COVID-19. The donor label of this sample is uncertain.

The chain links TRBV27 to TRBJ2-7, with 7 bases fitting TRBD1. The CDR3 has 14 amino acids. Looked up from germline, CDR1 is MNHEY and CDR2 is SMNVEV (reference sequence). The J segment lost 6 bases and the V segment lost 5 bases, leaving 10 bases of the junction unmatched. Written as DNA, the CDR3 is TGTGCCAGCAGTCCTCGACAGGGCTTAGGCGAGCAGTACTTC. Amino acid sequence: CASSPRQGLGEQYF.

Written as DNA, the CDR3 is TGTGCCAGCAGCTTGTGGGGGGGTGAGCAGTTCTTC. This gives the protein CASSLWGGEQFF. The gene calls are TRBV7-3 and TRBJ2-1, with 7 bases aligning to TRBD2. In germline, CDR1 is SGHTA, CDR2 FQGTGA. Trimming at V came to 3 bases and at J to 9 bases, leaving 2 bases not matched to a gene. CDR3 length: 12 residues.

This sequence joins TRBV5-6 and TRBJ2-7; 7 bases match TRBD1. The V gene's germline CDR1 is SGHDT and CDR2 YYEEEE. Trimming removed 4 bases from V and 2 bases from J; junction bases left unmatched: 6. The length of the CDR3 is 14 residues. CDR3 sequence reads: CASSLGQSPYEQYF. CDR3 sequence (DNA): TGTGCCAGCAGCCTGGGACAGAGTCCCTACGAGCAGTACTTC.

This chain joins TRBV19 and TRBJ2-2; a weak D match, TRBD2 (6 bases). Looked up from germline, CDR1 is LNHDA and CDR2 is SQIVND (reference sequence). The CDR3 has 16 residues. Trimming stripped 2 bases from V and 3 bases from J, with 13 bases between. CDR3 amino acids: CASSIHRERHTGELFF. In nucleotides, the CDR3 is TGTGCCAGTAGTATACATCGGGAGAGACACACCGGGGAGCTGTTTTTT.

The chain has TRBV30 and TRBJ2-5; possibly TRBD2 for D (5 bases). The germline V and J ends were trimmed by 7 bases and 5 bases, with 14 bases remaining between them. This CDR3 spans 12 amino acids. CDR1 GTSNPN and CDR2 SVGIG come from the germline V gene (reference sequence). The CDR3 loop is CAFSGPGETQYF. In nucleotides, the CDR3 is TGTGCCTTTTCAGGACCGGGGGAGACCCAGTACTTC.

The rearrangement joins TRBV28 to TRBJ1-1; D is possibly TRBD1 (6 bases). V dropped 4 bases and J dropped 1 base, with 22 bases sitting between them. The CDR3 spans 18 residues. The germline V gene encodes CDR1 MDHEN and CDR2 SYDVKM. The CDR3, as DNA: TGTGCCAGCAGTTCGCAAAAAAGTAATACAGGGCGGAACACTGAAGCTTTCTTT. It encodes CASSSQKSNTGRNTEAFF.

The chain combines TRBV28 with TRBJ1-1; D not certain. This CDR3 contains 14 residues. Trimming stripped 7 bases from V and 3 bases from J, with 15 bases between. The germline gives CDR1 MDHEN, CDR2 SYDVKM. Here the CDR3 reads CASTASGSYTEAFF. The DNA of the CDR3 is TGTGCCAGCACCGCCTCCGGGTCTTACACTGAAGCTTTCTTT.

The chain joins TRBV30 to TRBJ2-6; 8 positions agree with TRBD1. This CDR3 has 18 residues. V was clipped by 0 bases and J by 0 bases; unmatched bases: 7. Germline CDR1 reads GTSNPN; CDR2 reads SVGIG (reference sequence). CDR3 loop: CAWSVLSGGLSGANVLTF. CDR3 DNA: TGTGCCTGGAGTGTACTCTCAGGGGGCCTCTCTGGGGCCAACGTCCTGACTTTC.

The genes are TRBV2 and TRBJ1-1, with D perhaps TRBD1 (6 bases). CDR1 and CDR2 from the germline V gene are SNHLY and FYNNEI. CDR3 length: 12 amino acids. The V and J ends lost 4 bases and 12 bases respectively, with 15 bases between them. CDR3 in amino acids: CASSVLRQAPFF. For the CDR3, the DNA is TGTGCCAGCAGTGTCCTAAGACAGGCTCCTTTCTTT.

J is TRBJ2-3 and V is TRBV7-3; maybe TRBD1 (5 bases). This CDR3 has 16 amino acids. V lost 5 bases, J lost 5 bases, and 20 bases lay in between. Per germline, CDR1 SGHTA and CDR2 FQGTGA. The CDR3 bases are TGTGCCAGCAGCCCTACGGCCGCAAGGGGTCGAGATACGCAGTATTTT. Its translation is CASSPTAARGRDTQYF.

For the CDR3, the DNA is TGTGCCTGCGAGTACAACGTCCTGACTTTC. This sequence encodes CACEYNVLTF. The V call is TRBV30, the J call TRBJ2-6; D gene uncertain. The CDR3 covers 10 residues. The V end lost 6 bases, the J end lost 9 bases, and 6 bases lay between the germline ends. Germline V lookup: CDR1 GTSNPN, CDR2 SVGIG (reference sequence).

This chain uses TRBV28 with TRBJ2-5; D is undetermined. The germline V gene has CDR1 MDHEN and CDR2 SYDVKM. The CDR3 extends over 13 amino acids. Trimming removed 2 bases at V and 9 bases at J, with 13 bases between. This chain's CDR3 is CASSLPSRSAQYF. For the CDR3, the DNA is TGTGCCAGCAGTTTACCCTCCCGGTCGGCCCAGTACTTC.

This chain joins TRBV11-2 and TRBJ1-2; D remains unclear. With 0 bases removed from V and 8 bases from J, the gap between germline ends came to 7 bases. The CDR3 contains 12 residues. Per germline, CDR1 SGHAT and CDR2 FQNNGV. The CDR3 sequence: CASSLEAGGYTF. The CDR3 nucleotides are TGTGCCAGCAGCTTAGAGGCGGGGGGCTACACCTTC.

V usage is TRBV10-3 and J usage is TRBJ2-1; the match to TRBD2 covers 8 bases. Germline CDR1 and CDR2: ENHRY and SYGVKD. V trimming: 5 bases; J trimming: 9 bases; junction bases outside the gene matches: 6. This CDR3 is 13 amino acids long. CDR3 bases: TGTGCCATCAGTCCGGGACTAGGGGGTGAGCAGTTCTTC. Translating it yields CAISPGLGGEQFF.

This clone was detected a few times. The chain has TRBV5-1 and TRBJ2-7; TRBD1 is a possible D gene (6 bases). The CDR3 covers 13 residues. CDR1 is SGHRS, CDR2 YFSETQ, per germline. V lost 8 bases and J 0 bases, leaving 12 bases between the germline ends. The CDR3, as DNA: TGCGCCAGTCACAGGGTCAGCTCCTACGAGCAGTACTTC. Protein sequence: CASHRVSSYEQYF.

V is TRBV5-4 and J is TRBJ2-2, with D perhaps TRBD2 (6 bases). V lost 3 bases to trimming and J lost 6 bases, with 18 bases between them. The CDR3 is 16 amino acids. The germline gives CDR1 SGHNT, CDR2 YYREEE (reference sequence). The CDR3 sequence is CASSSAGPTVPGELFF. DNA of the CDR3: TGTGCCAGCAGCTCGGCGGGACCGACCGTCCCCGGGGAGCTGTTTTTT.

This chain uses TRBV5-1 with TRBJ2-2; 13 nucleotides line up with TRBD2. This CDR3 has 20 residues. CDR1 is SGHRS, CDR2 YFSETQ, per germline. V lost 2 bases, J lost 4 bases, and 14 bases stayed unmatched. CDR3 in DNA: TGCGCCAGCAGCTTATTAGCCACTAGCGGGAGGGCCTCGGGCACCGGGGAGCTGTTTTTT. It translates to CASSLLATSGRASGTGELFF.

This sequence joins TRBV9 and TRBJ2-3, with 7 bases lining up with TRBD2. The CDR3 loop spans 16 amino acids. The V and J ends lost 3 bases and 2 bases, in that order; junction bases with no gene match: 9. From germline, CDR1 is SGDLS and CDR2 YYNGEE. The CDR3 protein is CASSETPSGTTDTQYF. CDR3 in DNA: TGTGCCAGCAGCGAGACCCCTAGCGGAACCACAGATACGCAGTATTTT.

The rearrangement joins TRBV5-4 to TRBJ2-7, with 8 nucleotides matching TRBD1. V lost 4 bases to trimming and J lost 7 bases; unmatched junction nucleotides: 13. From germline, CDR1 is SGHNT and CDR2 YYREEE (reference sequence). The CDR3 totals 15 residues. In DNA form, the CDR3 reads TGTGCCAGCAGCCGAGGGGGGCAGGGGGCGAGTGAGCAGTACTTC. Amino acids: CASSRGGQGASEQYF.

This chain links TRBV21-1 with TRBJ1-5. TRBV21-1 is marked as a pseudogene. The CDR3 loop spans 12 amino acids. The CDR3 protein is CASRHGGQPQHF. The DNA for the CDR3 is TGTGCCAGCAGGCATGGCGGCCAGCCCCAGCATTTT.